The 3 T cell receptor beta chains given below trace back to one sample, sequenced in a study of blood T cell repertoires in COVID-19. Clones were sequenced by immunoSEQ multiplex PCR, and TCRdb holds only the in-frame ones, with some missing. The repertoire holds just over 60,000 clones, with over 75% as singletons. Sequencing was done on a sample of peripheral blood. These receptors all come from a man aged 55 to 70 with acute or convalescent COVID-19.

This chain uses TRBV20-1 with TRBJ2-1; 9 bases match TRBD2. The V segment lost 3 bases and the J segment 7 bases; nucleotides outside the gene matches: 4. Germline V gives CDR1 DFQATT, CDR2 SNEGSKA (reference sequence). This CDR3 spans 13 amino acids. The CDR3 sequence is CSASAGGTNEQFF. Written as DNA, the CDR3 is TGCAGTGCTAGTGCGGGGGGGACGAATGAGCAGTTCTTC.

The V and J genes are TRBV10-2 and TRBJ2-1, with TRBD2 identical over 8 bases. There are 15 residues in the CDR3. The J segment lost 6 bases and the V segment lost 11 bases, leaving 15 bases of the junction unmatched. Germline V CDR1 and CDR2: WSHSY, SAAADI. CDR3: CAAQALGLAGNEQFF. In DNA, the CDR3 is TGCGCCGCCCAAGCATTAGGACTAGCAGGCAATGAGCAGTTCTTC.

V usage is TRBV5-5 and J usage is TRBJ1-5, with 7 bases fitting TRBD1. The germline V gene encodes CDR1 SGHKS and CDR2 YYEKEE (reference sequence). The V gene end was trimmed by 0 bases and the J gene end by 7 bases; junction bases not matched to a gene: 7. The CDR3 length is 15 residues. This chain's CDR3 is CASSLGQGRRQPQHF. Here the CDR3 DNA reads TGTGCCAGCAGCTTGGGACAGGGAAGAAGACAGCCCCAGCATTTT.